The 20 T cell receptor beta chains below come from one sample, sequenced in a study of T cells in Graves' hyperthyroidism and ophthalmopathy. What was amplified from RNA transcripts were TCR beta CDR3 regions. The TCR CDR3 first-round RT-PCR relied on the HTBI primer set. Each CDR3 protein gets one entry after TCRdb re-called the multiplex PCR reads with MiXCR. The sample has a few hundred thousand distinct CDR3 sequences, approximately 13% seen once; the top ten hold around 21%. The material sequenced was blood. Receptor source: a man aged 25 to 40 with Graves' hyperthyroidism that later progressed to Graves' ophthalmopathy.

The chain carries TRBV18 and TRBJ2-3; D call uncertain. From germline, CDR1 is KGHSH and CDR2 LQKENI. The CDR3 has 13 residues. Trimming cost V 2 bases and J 5 bases, with 8 bases left between them. The CDR3 protein is CASSPGSGDTQYF. CDR3 sequence (DNA): TGTGCCAGCTCACCAGGCTCCGGAGATACGCAGTATTTT.

The table lists this clonotype with many counts. The J gene is TRBJ2-3, the V gene TRBV20-1; D perhaps matches TRBD2 (6 bases). V lost 0 bases to trimming and J lost 0 bases, with 10 bases between them. The CDR3 spans 15 residues. Germline CDR1 and CDR2: DFQATT and SNEGSKA (reference sequence). The CDR3 DNA follows: TGCAGTGCTAGAGATGGAGGGGCTAGCACAGATACGCAGTATTTT. Its translation: CSARDGGASTDTQYF.

This clonotype was observed a handful of times. This chain uses TRBV3-1 with TRBJ1-5; possibly TRBD1 for D (5 bases). The CDR3 loop spans 15 amino acids. The germline gives CDR1 LGHDT, CDR2 YNNKEL (reference sequence). Trimming took 2 bases from V and 4 from J, leaving 12 bases between them. The CDR3 loop reads CASSQSGGGNQPQHF. The CDR3 DNA is TGTGCCAGCAGCCAATCCGGCGGGGGAAATCAGCCCCAGCATTTT. The entire variable domain, with the rest obtained from reference TRBV3-1 and TRBJ1-5, is as follows: DTAVSQTPKYLVTQMGNDKSIKCEQNLGHDTMYWYKQDSKKFLKIMFSYNNKELIINETVPNRFSPKSPDKAHLNLHINSLELGDSAVYFCASSQSGGGNQPQHFGDGTRLSIL.

The chain is built from TRBV29-1 and TRBJ2-7, with D tentatively TRBD1 (6 bases). With 3 bases removed from V and 2 bases from J, the gap between germline ends came to 17 bases. The germline V gene has CDR1 SQVTM and CDR2 ANQGSEA. CDR3 length equals 15 residues. CDR3 bases: TGCAGCGTTGAGGTTGCAGGGGCATACCCCTACGAGCAGTACTTC. As protein: CSVEVAGAYPYEQYF.

This clonotype was detected ten times or more. The chain is built from TRBV28 and TRBJ2-7, with D possibly TRBD2 on 5 matching bases. V lost 3 bases and J 6 bases, leaving 9 bases between the germline ends. The germline V gene has CDR1 MDHEN and CDR2 SYDVKM. CDR3 length: 12 residues. The CDR3 reads CASSFSRGEQYF. The CDR3 coding sequence is TGTGCCAGCAGTTTCTCACGGGGCGAGCAGTACTTC.

V gene TRBV24-1 combines with J gene TRBJ2-5; D is undetermined. This CDR3 is built from 13 residues. V was shortened by 3 bases and J by 2 bases, with 6 bases between the two germline ends. Germline loops: CDR1 KGHDR, CDR2 SFDVKD. As DNA, the CDR3 is TGTGCCACCAGTGATGGGCCTCAAGAGACCCAGTACTTC. It yields the protein CATSDGPQETQYF.

This clonotype has ten or more counts. This chain links TRBV6-1 with TRBJ2-3, with TRBD1 matching 8 bases. The CDR3 covers 16 residues. The V segment lost 6 bases and the J segment 2 bases; nucleotides outside the gene matches: 10. Germline V CDR1 and CDR2: MNHNS, SASEGT. CDR3 coding DNA: TGTGCCAGCAGCGCGAATGACAGGGGATACACAGATACGCAGTATTTT. Amino acids: CASSANDRGYTDTQYF.

J is TRBJ1-6 and V is TRBV12-3 or TRBV12-4; a possible D gene is TRBD1 (6 bases). V was cut by 6 bases and J by 9 bases, with 15 bases left in between. This CDR3 contains 14 residues. The CDR3 bases are TGTGCCAGCAGGCCTACAGGGTCTCCTTCACCCCTCCACTTT. It yields the protein CASRPTGSPSPLHF.

This clonotype has more than one count but fewer than ten. The CDR3 is CASSLSGGQENTGELFF. Here the CDR3 DNA reads TGTGCCAGCAGTTTATCGGGGGGACAGGAGAACACCGGGGAGCTGTTTTTT. This chain connects TRBV27 to TRBJ2-2; TRBD1 aligns across 8 bases. The CDR3 is made up of 17 amino acids. Losses at the gene ends were 0 bases for V and 1 base for J; bases not matched to a gene: 4. Germline CDR1 MNHEY, CDR2 SMNVEV (reference sequence).

In this sample, this clonotype turned up a few times. V gene TRBV9 combines with J gene TRBJ2-7; the D is unclear. CDR3 length: 15 amino acids. Germline lookup yields CDR1 SGDLS and CDR2 YYNGEE. V dropped 4 bases and J dropped 9 bases, with 23 bases sitting between them. The CDR3 loop is CASSPSSGSPSRQYF. CDR3 coding DNA: TGTGCCAGCAGCCCCTCTTCCGGGTCCCCCTCCCGGCAGTACTTC. Complete variable domain (other parts from reference TRBV9 and TRBJ2-7): DSGVTQTPKHLITATGQRVTLRCSPRSGDLSVYWYQQSLDQGLQFLIQYYNGEERAKGNILERFSAQQFPDLHSELNLSSLELGDSALYFCASSPSSGSPSRQYFGPGTRLTVT.

This clonotype was found many times. The V and J genes are TRBV24-1 and TRBJ2-3; the D gene is possibly TRBD1 (5 bases). Looked up from germline, CDR1 is KGHDR and CDR2 is SFDVKD. Trimming took off 3 bases at V and 1 base at J, with 16 bases between the two ends. This CDR3 is built from 17 residues. CDR3 protein: CATSDPRVEIRTDTQYF. Written as DNA, the CDR3 is TGTGCCACCAGTGATCCCAGGGTGGAGATCCGCACAGATACGCAGTATTTT.

This clonotype was observed many times. The rearrangement uses TRBV9 and TRBJ2-3; the D is unclear. The CDR3 is 16 residues long. Deletions cut 4 bases from V and 0 bases from J, with 15 bases between. The V gene's germline CDR1 is SGDLS and CDR2 YYNGEE. CDR3 nucleotide sequence: TGTGCCAGCAGCCCAAGGACGGCCCCTAGCACAGATACGCAGTATTTT. Its translation: CASSPRTAPSTDTQYF.

There are many counts of this clonotype. The V call is TRBV6-5, the J call TRBJ2-2, with a weak D call TRBD2 (6 bases). This CDR3 spans 17 amino acids. Germline V gene lookup returns CDR1 MNHEY and CDR2 SVGAGI. Trimming removed 0 bases from V and 6 bases from J, with 17 bases in between. Here the CDR3 reads CASSYSTLGLGAGELFF. CDR3 DNA: TGTGCCAGCAGTTACTCGACCCTGGGACTTGGGGCCGGGGAGCTGTTTTTT.

This clonotype was found many times. The rearrangement uses TRBV12-3 or TRBV12-4 and TRBJ2-3; no firm D call. The CDR3 runs 15 residues. V shed 7 bases and J shed 5 bases, with 19 bases lying between them. The CDR3 coding sequence is TGTGCCAGCACCTTACAACATCTAGGCCGAGATACGCAGTATTTT. Translated: CASTLQHLGRDTQYF.

CDR3 region: CSVEDLGGWGTDTQYF. CDR3 nucleotide sequence: TGCAGCGTTGAAGATCTAGGAGGGTGGGGCACAGATACGCAGTATTTT. The J gene is TRBJ2-3, the V gene TRBV29-1; tentatively, D is TRBD2 (6 bases). Trimming shortened V by 0 bases and J by 1 base, and 14 bases separated the two germline ends. In germline, CDR1 is SQVTM, CDR2 ANQGSEA. This CDR3 has 16 amino acids.

This clonotype was seen only once. The chain carries TRBV6-2 or TRBV6-3 and TRBJ2-3; 14 bases match TRBD2. Trimming at V came to 2 bases and at J to 4 bases, leaving 8 bases not matched to a gene. Germline V gene lookup returns CDR1 MNHEY and CDR2 SVGEGT. This CDR3 has 18 amino acids. CDR3 loop: CASSYPQTSGGGSDTQYF. Written as DNA, the CDR3 is TGTGCCAGCAGTTACCCCCAGACTAGCGGGGGGGGGTCAGATACGCAGTATTTT.

This chain uses TRBV18 with TRBJ1-5; D is perhaps TRBD1 (5 bases). This CDR3 has 16 residues. V was pared by 5 bases and J by 5 bases, with 19 bases between. Germline V gene sequence: CDR1 KGHSH, CDR2 LQKENI. The CDR3: CASSARGRGGHQPQHF. CDR3 in DNA: TGTGCCAGCTCAGCACGGGGAAGGGGAGGCCATCAGCCCCAGCATTTT.

In its sample, this clonotype was seen a few times. The genes are TRBV7-6 and TRBJ2-3; D call uncertain. V was pared by 0 bases and J by 1 base, with 11 bases between. Germline loops: CDR1 SGHVS, CDR2 FNYEAQ. The CDR3 extends over 16 amino acids. The CDR3: CASSLAVTQGTDTQYF. The CDR3 region has the DNA TGTGCCAGCAGCTTAGCTGTCACTCAGGGCACAGATACGCAGTATTTT.

This clonotype was detected many times. The chain joins TRBV12-3 or TRBV12-4 to TRBJ1-5, with D unclear. Between the trimmed V and J ends, which lost 3 bases and 3 bases, there was a span of 9 bases. The CDR3 extends over 14 amino acids. The DNA for the CDR3 is TGTGCCAGCAGTTTCAGCGGAAACAATCAGCCCCAGCATTTT. Residues: CASSFSGNNQPQHF.

The V gene is TRBV19, the J gene TRBJ1-5; tentatively, D is TRBD1 (5 bases). The germline CDR1 and CDR2 sequences are LNHDA and SQIVND (reference sequence). V lost 10 bases to trimming and J lost 0 bases, with 7 bases between them. This CDR3 has 12 amino acids. The CDR3 protein is CANRNSNQPQHF. The CDR3 region has the DNA TGTGCCAACAGGAATAGCAATCAGCCCCAGCATTTT. Complete variable domain (other parts from reference TRBV19 and TRBJ1-5): DGGITQSPKYLFRKEGQNVTLSCEQNLNHDAMYWYRQDPGQGLRLIYYSQIVNDFQKGDIAEGYSVSREKKESFPLTVTSAQKNPTAFYLCANRNSNQPQHFGDGTRLSIL.